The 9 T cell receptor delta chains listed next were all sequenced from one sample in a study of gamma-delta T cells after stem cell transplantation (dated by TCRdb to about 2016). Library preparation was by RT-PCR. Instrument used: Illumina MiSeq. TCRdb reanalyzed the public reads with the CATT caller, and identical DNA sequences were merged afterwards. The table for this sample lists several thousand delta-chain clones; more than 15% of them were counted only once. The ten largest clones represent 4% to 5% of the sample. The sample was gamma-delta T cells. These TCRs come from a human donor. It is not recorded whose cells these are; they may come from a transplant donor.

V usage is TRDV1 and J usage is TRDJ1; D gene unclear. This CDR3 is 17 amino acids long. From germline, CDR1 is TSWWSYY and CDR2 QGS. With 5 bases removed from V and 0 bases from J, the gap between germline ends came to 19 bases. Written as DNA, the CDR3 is TGTGCTCTTGGGTCTACCTCGGGACTACGGTACACCGATAAACTCATCTTT. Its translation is CALGSTSGLRYTDKLIF.

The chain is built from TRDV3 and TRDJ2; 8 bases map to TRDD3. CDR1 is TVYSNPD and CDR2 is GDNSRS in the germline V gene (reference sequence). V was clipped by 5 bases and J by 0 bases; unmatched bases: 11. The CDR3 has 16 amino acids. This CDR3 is CALRGYPLALTAQLFF. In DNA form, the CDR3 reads TGTGCCCTTCGGGGATACCCCCTTGCTTTGACAGCACAACTCTTCTTT.

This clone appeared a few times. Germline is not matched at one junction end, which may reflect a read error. CDR3 loop: CARDTGWGSKWDTRQMFF. CDR3 nucleotide sequence: TGTGCCCGTGACACCGGCTGGGGATCGAAATGGGACACCCGACAGATGTTTTTC. This chain joins TRDV2 and TRDJ3; D perhaps matches TRDD3 (6 bases). TCRdb carries no J gene annotation; the J gene was assigned here by matching the DNA with germline. Germline V gene lookup returns CDR1 GEAIGNYY and CDR2 EKD. This CDR3 has 18 residues.

This chain's CDR3 is CASGIPTTYWGPLYTDKLIF. CDR3 sequence (DNA): TGTGCCTCCGGCATTCCTACGACCTACTGGGGGCCGCTCTACACCGATAAACTCATCTTT. The rearrangement links TRDV3 to TRDJ1; D possibly corresponds to TRDD3 (8 bases). TCRdb lists no J gene, so it was determined here by aligning the DNA to germline. Looked up from germline, CDR1 is TVYSNPD and CDR2 is GDNSRS (reference sequence). The CDR3 consists of 20 residues. The V gene lost 4 bases and the J gene lost 0 bases, with 33 bases spanning the gap.

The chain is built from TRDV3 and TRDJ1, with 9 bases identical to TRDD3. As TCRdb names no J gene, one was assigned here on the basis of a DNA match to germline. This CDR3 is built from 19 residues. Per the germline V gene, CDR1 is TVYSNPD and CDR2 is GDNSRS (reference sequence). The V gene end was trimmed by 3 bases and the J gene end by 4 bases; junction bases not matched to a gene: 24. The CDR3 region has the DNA TGTGCCTTCCGTTACAGAGATCCCTACTGGGGGAGTCGAGGCGATAAACTCATCTTT. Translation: CAFRYRDPYWGSRGDKLIF. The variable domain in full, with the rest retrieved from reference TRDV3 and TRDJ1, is CDKVTQSSPDQTVASGSEVVLLCTYDTVYSNPDLFWYRIRPDYSFQFVFYGDNSRSEGADFTQGRFSVKHILTQKAFHLVISPVRTEDSATYYCAFRYRDPYWGSRGDKLIFGKGTRVTVEP.

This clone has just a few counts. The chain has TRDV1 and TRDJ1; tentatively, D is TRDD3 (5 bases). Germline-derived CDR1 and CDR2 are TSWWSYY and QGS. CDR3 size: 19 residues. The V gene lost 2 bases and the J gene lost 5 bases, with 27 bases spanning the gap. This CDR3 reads CALGERPLTVGSPTDKLIF. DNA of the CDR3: TGTGCTCTTGGGGAAAGGCCTCTGACTGTGGGATCCCCCACGGATAAACTCATCTTT.

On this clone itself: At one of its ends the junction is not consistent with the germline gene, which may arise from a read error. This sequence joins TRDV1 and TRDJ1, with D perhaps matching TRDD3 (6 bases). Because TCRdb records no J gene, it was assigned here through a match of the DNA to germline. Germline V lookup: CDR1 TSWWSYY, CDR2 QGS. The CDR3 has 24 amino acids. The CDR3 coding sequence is TGTGCTCTTGAGGAACTCCTAGGACTTATCCCTACCCTACGCTCAAGGGGATTAGGGGTTAAACTCATCTTT. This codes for CALEELLGLIPTLRSRGLGVKLIF.

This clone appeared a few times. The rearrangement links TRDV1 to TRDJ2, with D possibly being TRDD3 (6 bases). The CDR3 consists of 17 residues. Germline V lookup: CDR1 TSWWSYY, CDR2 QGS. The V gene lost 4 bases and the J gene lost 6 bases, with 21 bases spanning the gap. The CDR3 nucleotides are TGTGCTCTTGGGGGATTTACTACGTGGGGGTCCTCAGCACAACTCTTCTTT. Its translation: CALGGFTTWGSSAQLFF.

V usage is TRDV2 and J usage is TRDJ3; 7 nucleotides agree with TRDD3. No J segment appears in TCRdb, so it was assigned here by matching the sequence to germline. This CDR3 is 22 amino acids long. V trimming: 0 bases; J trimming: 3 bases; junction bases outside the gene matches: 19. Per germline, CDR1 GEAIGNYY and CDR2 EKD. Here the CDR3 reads CACDTGSTWSGIRDWDTRQMFF. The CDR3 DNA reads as TGTGCCTGTGACACCGGCTCGACTTGGTCGGGGATAAGGGACTGGGACACCCGACAGATGTTTTTC.